The next 12 T cell receptor beta chains were all read from a single sample in a study of identical twins. TCRdb re-analysed the 5' RACE reads in MiXCR, keeping a single row per CDR3 protein. The repertoire holds hundreds of thousands of distinct CDR3 sequences, with around 6.9% as singletons. These data were also reused for a study on yellow fever vaccine responses in identical twins.

Sequenced: memory (CD45RO+) T cells sorted from blood. The receptors stem from a woman aged 18-29 years in good health.

The chain uses TRBV21-1 and TRBJ1-1; the D call in the table, TRBD1, was not verified against the DNA. TRBV21-1 is a pseudogene locus. CDR3 length: 14 residues. CDR3 loop: CASSLGAENTEAFF. CDR3 sequence (DNA): TGTGCCAGCAGCCTTGGGGCAGAGAACACTGAAGCTTTCTTT.

This clonotype appeared a few times. The chain employs TRBV18 and TRBJ2-1, with D unclear. Germline CDR1 reads KGHSH; CDR2 reads LQKENI. Trimming shortened V by 4 bases and J by 8 bases, and 9 bases separated the two germline ends. CDR3 length: 12 amino acids. This CDR3 reads CASSRTKDEQFF. The CDR3 region has the DNA TGTGCCAGCTCACGAACTAAGGATGAGCAGTTCTTC. The entire variable domain, with the rest obtained from reference TRBV18 and TRBJ2-1, is as follows: NAGVMQNPRHLVRRRGQEARLRCSPMKGHSHVYWYRQLPEEGLKFMVYLQKENIIDESGMPKERFSAEFPKEGPSILRIQQVVRGDSAAYFCASSRTKDEQFFGPGTRLTVL.

This clonotype has only a few counts. The V call is TRBV29-1, the J call TRBJ2-4, with D possibly called TRBD1 or TRBD2 (6 bases each). Germline lookup yields CDR1 SQVTM and CDR2 ANQGSEA. The CDR3 sequence is 12 residues long. Here the CDR3 reads CSGKGGKNIQYF. As DNA, the CDR3 is TGCAGTGGGAAGGGGGGCAAAAACATTCAGTACTTC.

This clonotype occurred a few times. The gene calls are TRBV6-2 or TRBV6-3 and TRBJ2-1; D is unclear. There are 13 residues in the CDR3. Germline-derived CDR1 and CDR2 are MNHEY and SVGEGT. V lost 4 bases and J 10 bases, leaving 14 bases between the germline ends. CDR3 residues: CASSFQALGEQFF. The CDR3, as DNA: TGTGCCAGCAGTTTTCAGGCTCTGGGGGAGCAGTTCTTC.

Many counts were recorded for this clonotype. The gene calls are TRBV12-3 or TRBV12-4 and TRBJ2-7; D tentatively reads TRBD1 or TRBD2 (6 bases each). V dropped 2 bases and J dropped 2 bases, with 10 bases sitting between them. CDR3 length: 14 amino acids. The CDR3 DNA sequence: TGTGCCAGCAGTTTAAATAGGGGGGCCTACGAGCAGTACTTC. It translates to CASSLNRGAYEQYF.

This clonotype was seen at least ten times. The chain links TRBV5-1 to TRBJ2-7; 8 nucleotides align to TRBD1. The germline V gene encodes CDR1 SGHRS and CDR2 YFSETQ. Unmatched junction bases numbered 8, after V lost 4 bases and J lost 2 bases. The CDR3 is 15 residues long. The CDR3 coding sequence is TGCGCCAGCAGCGTCGCCGGGACAGGTCCCTACGAGCAGTACTTC. Its translation is CASSVAGTGPYEQYF.

This clonotype was counted only a few times. The rearrangement uses TRBV6-1 and TRBJ2-2; 7 nucleotides match TRBD2. V trimming: 6 bases; J trimming: 4 bases; junction bases outside the gene matches: 8. Germline-derived CDR1 and CDR2 are MNHNS and SASEGT. The CDR3 has 15 residues. The CDR3 loop is CASRSTPGGTGELFF. CDR3 nucleotide sequence: TGTGCCAGCAGATCAACCCCGGGGGGCACCGGGGAGCTGTTTTTT.

This clonotype appeared many times. This chain connects TRBV29-1 to TRBJ1-3; D is possibly TRBD1 (6 bases). The CDR3 has 14 residues. The germline gives CDR1 SQVTM, CDR2 ANQGSEA. Between the trimmed V and J ends, which lost 5 bases and 4 bases, there was a span of 15 bases. CDR3 in amino acids: CSVCISRGGNTIYF. The CDR3 coding sequence is TGCAGCGTTTGTATCTCCAGGGGAGGAAACACCATATATTTT.

The chain employs TRBV5-5 and TRBJ2-2; D is unresolved. The V and J ends lost 0 bases and 6 bases respectively, with 12 bases between them. The CDR3 extends over 15 amino acids. The germline gives CDR1 SGHKS, CDR2 YYEKEE (reference sequence). The CDR3 coding sequence is TGTGCCAGCAGCTTGGTTGTGGACCCACCCGGGGAGCTGTTTTTT. Protein: CASSLVVDPPGELFF.

The sample holds a few counts of this clonotype. The rearrangement links TRBV7-9 to TRBJ2-7, with 9 nucleotides matching TRBD1. After removal of 5 bases from V and 6 bases from J, the junction contained 5 bases not matched to a gene. Germline assignment: CDR1 SEHNR and CDR2 FQNEAQ (reference sequence). This CDR3 has 13 amino acids. The CDR3 spells CASSRDRASEQYF. CDR3 DNA: TGTGCCAGCAGCCGGGACAGGGCCTCCGAGCAGTACTTC.

The V call is TRBV30, the J call TRBJ2-7; D possibly corresponds to TRBD2 (6 bases). The V and J ends lost 3 bases and 0 bases respectively, with 12 bases between them. The CDR3 runs to 14 residues. The germline V gene encodes CDR1 GTSNPN and CDR2 SVGIG (reference sequence). The CDR3 nucleotides read TGTGCCTGGAGCCGGGACTTGCGCTCCTACGAGCAGTACTTC. As protein: CAWSRDLRSYEQYF.

This clonotype turned up a few times. This sequence joins TRBV5-8 and TRBJ2-3; 10 bases are shared with TRBD2. V gave up 4 bases and J gave up 0 bases; unmatched junction bases: 5. The CDR3 spans 16 residues. From germline, CDR1 is SGHTS and CDR2 YDEGEE. CDR3: CASSPQRGGSTDTQYF. CDR3 sequence (DNA): TGTGCCAGCAGCCCACAGCGGGGGGGTAGCACAGATACGCAGTATTTT.